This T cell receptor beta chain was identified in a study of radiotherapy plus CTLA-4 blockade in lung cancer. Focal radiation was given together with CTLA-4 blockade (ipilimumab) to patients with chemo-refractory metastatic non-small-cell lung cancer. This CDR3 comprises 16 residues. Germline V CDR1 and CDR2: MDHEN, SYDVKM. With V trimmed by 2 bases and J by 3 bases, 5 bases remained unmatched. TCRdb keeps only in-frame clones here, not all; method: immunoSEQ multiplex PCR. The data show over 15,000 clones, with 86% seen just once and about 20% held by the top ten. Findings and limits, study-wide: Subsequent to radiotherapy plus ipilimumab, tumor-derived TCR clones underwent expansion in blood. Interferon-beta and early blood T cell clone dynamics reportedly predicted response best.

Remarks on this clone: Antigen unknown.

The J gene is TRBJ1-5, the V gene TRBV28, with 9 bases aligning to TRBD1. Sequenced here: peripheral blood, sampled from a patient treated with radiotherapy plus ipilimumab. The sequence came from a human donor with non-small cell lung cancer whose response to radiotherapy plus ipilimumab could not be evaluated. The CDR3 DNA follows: TGTGCCAGCAGTTTAATTGGGGACAGGGACAATCAGCCCCAGCATTTT. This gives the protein CASSLIGDRDNQPQHF. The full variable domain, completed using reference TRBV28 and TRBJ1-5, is DVKVTQSSRYLVKRTGEKVFLECVQDMDHENMFWYRQDPGLGLRLIYFSYDVKMKEKGDIPEGYSVSREKKERFSLILESASTNQTSMYLCASSLIGDRDNQPQHFGDGTRLSIL.